This entry features one T cell receptor (beta chain) sequence. Its antigen is as yet unknown. The entry originates in a study of regulatory and conventional T cells in RAG deficiency. Blood CD4+ CD25-high CD127-low regulatory T cells supplied the genomic DNA template. The V segment lost 3 bases and the J segment 2 bases; nucleotides outside the gene matches: 5. Germline values: CDR1 MDHEN, CDR2 SYDVKM. The CDR3 is 15 amino acids. Study conclusions and caveats: RAG-deficient patients showed markedly lower Shannon entropy and higher Simpson indices than control T-cell subsets.

Sequencing was performed with immunoSEQ multiplex PCR; in TCRdb, only in-frame clones are kept and a portion is missing. The data hold fewer than 20,000 clones, with over 80% observed a single time. These data also featured in a second study, about regulatory T cells. From that study: Amplification used 52 TRBV primers and 13 TRBJ primers. Regulatory T cells showed the strongest V-J pair restriction and V/J gene skewing among patient repertoires.

Material for sequencing was Tregs sorted from blood. The sequence came from a human donor in good health. The chain combines TRBV28 with TRBJ2-7; 9 bases line up with TRBD1. CDR3 protein: CASSFKGTGPYEQYF. In nucleotides, the CDR3 is TGTGCCAGCAGTTTTAAAGGGACAGGGCCCTACGAGCAGTACTTC.